Below, 6 T cell receptor beta chains from the same sample are listed, as sequenced in a study of vaccination and CD4 T cells after COVID-19. Their target antigens are unknown. Treatment indicated: approximately 11-day PBMC culture with coronavirus spike peptide pools or control peptides (ViraFEST assay). The Oncomine TCR Beta short-read assay was applied to DNA of cultured CD4+ T cells. TCRdb used MiXCR to reprocess the PCR reads, holding one entry per CDR3 protein. The sample lists fewer than 15,000 distinct CDR3 sequences, approximately 69% seen once, with 31% in the top ten. The sequenced sample was CD4+ T cells from blood, cultured in vitro. The receptors were gathered from a human donor who had recovered from COVID-19.

This chain links TRBV7-3 with TRBJ2-7, with D perhaps matching TRBD2 (5 bases). In germline, CDR1 is SGHTA, CDR2 FQGTGA. V lost 4 bases and J 4 bases, leaving 8 bases between the germline ends. The CDR3 runs 12 residues. CDR3 coding DNA: TGTGCCAGCAGCTCCTCGGGGTACGAGCAGTACTTC. This sequence encodes CASSSSGYEQYF.

Regarding this clonotype: A read error may account for a junction end that differs from germline. This chain links TRBV7-2 with TRBJ2-4, with TRBD2 matching 10 bases. Germline values: CDR1 SGHTA, CDR2 FQGNSA. The CDR3 has 13 residues. The CDR3 DNA sequence: TGTGCCAGCAGCTTAGCGGGGACTAGCGATAACAACTTC. Translating it yields CASSLAGTSDNNF.

This clonotype showed up just a few times. The V and J genes are TRBV7-2 and TRBJ1-2; 8 bases align to TRBD1. Per the germline V gene, CDR1 is SGHTA and CDR2 is FQGNSA. The CDR3 runs 15 residues. V dropped 5 bases and J dropped 5; count of bases not matched to a gene: 10. This CDR3 reads CASSRDKTGGYGYTF. CDR3 DNA sequence: TGTGCCAGCAGCCGAGACAAAACAGGGGGGTATGGCTACACCTTC.

The rearrangement joins TRBV18 to TRBJ2-1; TRBD1 or TRBD2 may be the D gene (6 bases each). V lost 6 bases to trimming and J lost 1 base, with 16 bases between them. Germline CDR1 KGHSH, CDR2 LQKENI. CDR3 length: 16 residues. The CDR3 reads CASSLQQGRSYNEQFF. The CDR3, as DNA: TGTGCCAGCTCTCTTCAGCAGGGGAGGTCCTACAATGAGCAGTTCTTC.

A few counts support this clonotype. The chain employs TRBV30 and TRBJ1-2; D is uncertain. In germline, CDR1 is GTSNPN, CDR2 SVGIG (reference sequence). Between the trimmed V and J ends, which lost 2 bases and 3 bases, there was a span of 7 bases. The CDR3 is 12 residues long. The CDR3 loop reads CAWSLAHYGYTF. The DNA of the CDR3 is TGTGCCTGGAGTCTGGCCCACTATGGCTACACCTTC.

This chain joins TRBV20-1 and TRBJ2-1; the D is unclear. The CDR3 extends over 15 amino acids. Germline V CDR1 and CDR2: DFQATT, SNEGSKA (reference sequence). V was trimmed by 0 bases and J by 0 bases, leaving 9 bases between them. As DNA, the CDR3 is TGCAGTGCTAGAGATGATTTGGGCTCCTACAATGAGCAGTTCTTC. Amino acid sequence: CSARDDLGSYNEQFF.